This TCR beta chain appears in the sequencing data of a study of shared T cell receptors in the human thymus. TCRdb keeps only in-frame clones here, not all; method: immunoSEQ multiplex PCR. The sample holds about 660,000 clones, around 87% seen once. Germline V gives CDR1 MNHEY, CDR2 SVGAGI. Trimming shortened V by 0 bases and J by 6 bases, and 11 bases separated the two germline ends. The CDR3 contains 14 residues. The same specimen was also included in a second study, on human thymus T cells. In that study: In corrective heart surgery, resections were taken, and these provided the thymus tissue. It looked as if thymic and blood repertoires used V and J genes in a biased way. In unrelated individuals, thymic repertoires overlapped highly, according to related research.

Source material: thymocytes. The rearrangement joins TRBV6-5 to TRBJ1-2, with D tentatively TRBD1 (6 bases). The receptor comes from a boy in the first two years of life with a congenital heart defect. Here the CDR3 reads CASSYSGGADGYTF. As DNA, the CDR3 is TGTGCCAGCAGTTACTCAGGGGGGGCGGATGGCTACACCTTC.